The rows below give T cell receptor beta chains drawn from one sample of a study of blood T cell repertoires in COVID-19. TCRdb keeps only in-frame clones here, not all; method: immunoSEQ multiplex PCR. The table records about 190,000 clones, about 82% of them present only once. Sample: peripheral blood. The receptors shown here come from a woman aged 30 to 39 with acute or convalescent COVID-19. Both conserved end residues are part of each CDR3. D genes are given only for firm matches. Only some rows state a clone size, as once, few, many or a class for expanded clones.

>TRBV7-9|-|TRBD2|TRBJ2-3
CASSPGTSGTLADTQYF
TGTGCCAGCAGCCCCGGGACTAGCGGGACTCTCGCAGATACGCAGTATTTT
>TRBV7-7|few|TRBD1|TRBJ2-5
CASSLGDRGQETQYF
TGTGCCAGCAGCTTAGGAGACAGGGGGCAAGAGACCCAGTACTTC
>TRBV5-4|-|TRBD1|TRBJ2-4
CASSHRGADIQYF
TGTGCCAGCAGCCACAGGGGTGCGGACATTCAGTACTTC
>TRBV25-1|many|TRBD1|TRBJ1-2
CASSERQGRGGYTF
TGTGCCAGCAGTGAACGACAGGGAAGAGGTGGCTACACCTTC
>TRBV30|-|TRBD1|TRBJ2-1
CAWSLGTVNEQFF
TGTGCCTGGAGCCTGGGGACAGTCAATGAGCAGTTCTTC
>TRBV5-4|-|TRBD2|TRBJ2-4
CASSLESFLAGGIDKNIQYF
TGTGCCAGCAGCTTGGAAAGCTTCCTAGCGGGGGGGATCGACAAAAACATTCAGTACTTC
>TRBV14|-|-|TRBJ1-2
CASSQEVSGVNGYTF
TGTGCCAGCAGCCAAGAAGTATCAGGGGTAAACGGCTACACCTTC
>TRBV7-8|-|TRBD1|TRBJ1-6
CASSADPGQYNSPLHF
TGTGCCAGCAGCGCAGATCCGGGACAGTATAATTCACCCCTCCACTTT
>TRBV25-1|-|TRBD1|TRBJ2-1
CASSQGARNEQFF
TGTGCCAGCAGCCAGGGGGCCCGGAATGAGCAGTTCTTC
>TRBV6-2/TRBV6-3|-|-|TRBJ2-3
CASTPLAHSTDTQYF
TGTGCCAGCACCCCTCTAGCGCATAGCACAGATACGCAGTATTTT
>TRBV5-1|few|TRBD1|TRBJ2-7
CASSRGGNPPYEQYF
TGCGCCAGCAGCAGAGGGGGCAATCCGCCCTACGAGCAGTACTTC
>TRBV14|few|TRBD1|TRBJ1-2
CASSQDRWTGVGYTF
TGTGCCAGCAGCCAAGATCGGTGGACAGGGGTGGGCTACACCTTC
>TRBV12-5|-|TRBD1|TRBJ2-5
CASGLTGASETQYF
TGTGCTAGTGGGTTGACAGGGGCATCAGAGACCCAGTACTTC
>TRBV5-6|-|-|TRBJ2-6
CASSLGLPGANVLTF
TGTGCCAGCAGCTTGGGACTTCCTGGGGCCAACGTCCTGACTTTC
>TRBV7-2|-|-|TRBJ2-1
CASSLGPGNYNEQFF
TGTGCCAGCAGCTTAGGTCCGGGAAATTACAATGAGCAGTTCTTC
>TRBV6-5|-|-|TRBJ1-5
CASTLRQGNQPQHF
TGTGCCAGCACTCTAAGACAGGGCAATCAGCCCCAGCATTTT
>TRBV7-2|-|TRBD1|TRBJ1-2
CASSPGMRTGDYTF
TGTGCCAGCAGCCCCGGAATGCGAACAGGGGACTACACCTTC
>TRBV6-5|few|TRBD1|TRBJ2-7
CASSYGTGGAYEQYF
TGTGCCAGCAGTTACGGGACAGGGGGAGCCTACGAGCAGTACTTC
>TRBV20-1|few|TRBD2|TRBJ2-7
CSASKGGSITYEQYF
TGCAGTGCAAGTAAGGGCGGGAGTATCACCTACGAGCAGTACTTC
>TRBV9|-|TRBD2|TRBJ2-3
CASSKTLAGGLQDTQYF
TGTGCCAGCAGCAAAACCTTAGCGGGGGGGCTCCAGGATACGCAGTATTTT
>TRBV7-2|few|TRBD2|TRBJ2-1
CASSLTGTSGRISYNEQFF
TGTGCCAGCAGCTTAACAGGGACTAGCGGGAGGATATCCTACAATGAGCAGTTCTTC
>TRBV3-1/TRBV3-2|-|TRBD2|TRBJ2-3
CASSPKSAGRGTDTQYF
TGTGCCAGCAGCCCGAAGTCAGCGGGGAGGGGCACAGATACGCAGTATTTT
>TRBV5-1|-|-|TRBJ2-5
CASSSSIGETQYF
TGCGCCAGCAGCTCCTCTATCGGAGAGACCCAGTACTTC
>TRBV19|-|TRBD1|TRBJ2-5
CASSIGRGYTEETQYF
TGTGCCAGTAGTATCGGCAGGGGGTACACCGAAGAGACCCAGTACTTC
>TRBV28|-|-|TRBJ1-5
CASTLVPRNQPQHF
TGTGCCAGCACTTTAGTCCCTAGGAATCAGCCCCAGCATTTT
>TRBV9|-|-|TRBJ1-2
CASSPRELSGYTF
TGTGCCAGCAGCCCCAGGGAATTGTCCGGCTACACCTTC
>TRBV3-1/TRBV3-2|-|-|TRBJ2-6
CASSQGHGAGANVLTF
TGTGCCAGCAGCCAAGGTCACGGGGCTGGGGCCAACGTCCTGACTTTC
>TRBV5-4|-|TRBD2|TRBJ2-4
CASSQSIVAGDLAKNIQYF
TGTGCCAGCAGCCAATCAATAGTAGCGGGGGACCTAGCCAAAAACATTCAGTACTTC
>TRBV5-4|-|-|TRBJ2-3
CASSLASSTRRVADTQYF
TGTGCCAGCAGCTTGGCCTCCTCGACCAGGCGTGTGGCAGATACGCAGTATTTT
>TRBV2|-|-|TRBJ2-7
CASGGSSYEQYF
TGTGCCAGCGGGGGGAGCTCCTACGAGCAGTACTTC
>TRBV5-1|-|TRBD2|TRBJ2-1
CASRETSGSYNEQFF
TGCGCCAGCAGAGAGACTAGCGGGAGCTACAATGAGCAGTTCTTC
>TRBV20-1|-|TRBD1|TRBJ1-4
CSASWTGGRGEKLFF
TGCAGTGCTAGTTGGACAGGGGGCAGAGGTGAAAAACTGTTTTTT
>TRBV27|few|-|TRBJ1-5
CASSLQGQPQHF
TGTGCCAGCAGTTTACAGGGTCAGCCCCAGCATTTT
>TRBV5-1|-|TRBD2|TRBJ2-7
CASSPSGVSYEQYF
TGCGCCAGCAGCCCTAGCGGGGTCTCCTACGAGCAGTACTTC
>TRBV28|few|-|TRBJ2-7
CASSSVTVTYEQYF
TGTGCCAGCAGTTCTGTGACAGTTACCTACGAGCAGTACTTC
>TRBV3-1/TRBV3-2|once|-|TRBJ2-3
CASSQSDRVAGELGTDTQYF
TGTGCCAGCAGCCAATCGGACAGGGTAGCGGGGGAACTGGGAACAGATACGCAGTATTTT
>TRBV5-6|-|TRBD1|TRBJ2-7
CASSALTGQTYEQYF
TGTGCCAGCAGCGCTCTGACAGGGCAAACCTACGAGCAGTACTTC
>TRBV2|-|-|TRBJ2-3
CASRNRGGGTDTQYF
TGTGCCAGCAGAAATAGGGGGGGCGGCACAGATACGCAGTATTTT
>TRBV20-1|-|-|TRBJ1-5
CSASEPVGNQPQHF
TGCAGTGCTAGTGAGCCGGTGGGCAATCAGCCCCAGCATTTT
>TRBV28|-|-|TRBJ2-1
CASSPPDLYNEQFF
TGTGCCAGCAGTCCACCGGACTTGTACAATGAGCAGTTCTTC
>TRBV18|-|-|TRBJ1-2
CASSPRTLPSRGYGYTF
TGTGCCAGCTCACCGAGAACGTTGCCGTCAAGGGGCTATGGCTACACCTTC
>TRBV9|once|-|TRBJ1-1
CASSETGTLNTEAFF
TGTGCCAGCAGCGAGACCGGGACACTCAACACTGAAGCTTTCTTT
>TRBV9|-|TRBD1|TRBJ1-4
CASSVGTPGQGLRSVNEKLFF
TGTGCCAGCAGCGTAGGAACCCCGGGACAGGGGCTTCGGAGCGTTAATGAAAAACTGTTTTTT
>TRBV5-4|once|-|TRBJ2-7
CASSLGGGVNEQYF
TGTGCCAGCAGCTTAGGGGGGGGAGTAAACGAGCAGTACTTC
>TRBV7-9|-|TRBD2|TRBJ2-3
CASSLAARLAEYTDTQYF
TGTGCCAGCAGCTTAGCCGCCAGACTAGCGGAGTACACAGATACGCAGTATTTT
>TRBV6-5|few|-|TRBJ1-2
CASRPTGSRGYTF
TGTGCCAGCAGACCCACAGGCTCTAGGGGCTACACCTTC
>TRBV4-2|-|TRBD2|TRBJ2-3
CASSHPNKRGTSTDTQYF
TGTGCCAGCAGCCACCCGAACAAGCGGGGGACTAGCACAGATACGCAGTATTTT
>TRBV3-1/TRBV3-2|few|-|TRBJ2-7
CASSQGGAGAYEQYF
TGTGCCAGCAGCCAAGGGGGCGCAGGGGCCTACGAGCAGTACTTC
>TRBV7-9|few|-|TRBJ2-1
CASSSEEQFF
TGTGCCAGCAGCTCCGAGGAGCAGTTCTTC
>TRBV5-6|-|-|TRBJ1-5
CASSLSLGGGNQPQHF
TGTGCCAGCAGCTTGAGTTTGGGGGGTGGCAATCAGCCCCAGCATTTT
>TRBV6-5|-|TRBD1|TRBJ2-2
CAGRGTANTGELFF
TGTGCCGGACGAGGGACAGCGAACACCGGGGAGCTGTTTTTT
>TRBV15|-|-|TRBJ2-2
CATSRDVNTGELFF
TGTGCCACCAGCAGAGACGTTAACACCGGGGAGCTGTTTTTT
>TRBV9|-|TRBD1|TRBJ1-2
CASSVLGQGHGYTF
TGTGCCAGCAGCGTACTCGGACAGGGTCATGGCTACACCTTC
>TRBV11-3|once|TRBD1|TRBJ1-1
CASSPGTGPTEAFF
TGTGCCAGCAGCCCCGGGACAGGACCCACTGAAGCTTTCTTT
>TRBV19|-|-|TRBJ1-5
CASSIFPGFNQPQHF
TGTGCCAGTAGTATTTTTCCGGGTTTCAATCAGCCCCAGCATTTT